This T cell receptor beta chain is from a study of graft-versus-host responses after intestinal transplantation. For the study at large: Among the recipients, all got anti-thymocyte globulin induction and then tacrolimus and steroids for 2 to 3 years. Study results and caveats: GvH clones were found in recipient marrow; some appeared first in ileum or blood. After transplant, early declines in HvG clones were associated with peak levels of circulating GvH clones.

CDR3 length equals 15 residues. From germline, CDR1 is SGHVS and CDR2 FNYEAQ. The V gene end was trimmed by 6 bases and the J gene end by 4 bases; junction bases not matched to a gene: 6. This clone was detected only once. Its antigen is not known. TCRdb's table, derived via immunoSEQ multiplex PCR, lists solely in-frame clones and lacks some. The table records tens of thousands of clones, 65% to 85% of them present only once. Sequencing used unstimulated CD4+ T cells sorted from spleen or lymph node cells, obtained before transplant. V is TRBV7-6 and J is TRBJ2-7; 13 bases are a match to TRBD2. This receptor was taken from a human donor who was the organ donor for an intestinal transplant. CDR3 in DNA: TGTGCCAGCAGGGCCGGGACTAGCGGGGAGTACGAGCAGTACTTC. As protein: CASRAGTSGEYEQYF.